This is a list of T cell receptor beta chains from one sample in a study of human T cells and chemical hapten exposure. One entry per CDR3 protein results from TCRdb running MiXCR on the RACE reads. The profile covers some 79,000 distinct CDR3 sequences, with about 10% appearing a single time and 5% taken by the ten largest. The source was whole blood, collected in connection with sensitization to the hapten diphenylcyclopropenone (DPC). Receptors were obtained from a woman aged 45-59 years with alopecia areata. Some clones in this sample may be carry-over from other donors' samples. The CDR3 runs from the conserved cysteine through the conserved F or W. D genes are given only for firm matches. Clone size is not always given. Where it is, it says once, few, many or a class for expanded clones.

V gene,clone size,D gene,J gene,CDR3 DNA,CDR3 protein
TRBV7-2,NA,NA,TRBJ2-1,TGTGCCAGCAGGCTCCAGGGGGGTAACAATGAGCAGTTCTTC,CASRLQGGNNEQFF
TRBV7-2,few,TRBD1,TRBJ1-1,TGTGCCAGCAGCTTAGAGGCCCCGGGACAGGGCTCTGCTTTCTTT,CASSLEAPGQGSAFF
TRBV2,many,NA,TRBJ2-7,TGTGCCAGCAGTGAATTTGGGCAGAAAGGGTACGAGCAGTACTTC,CASSEFGQKGYEQYF
TRBV9,many,TRBD1,TRBJ1-1,TGTGCCAGCAGCGTAGCGCGGACAGGGGGAATTAACACTGAAGCTTTCTTT,CASSVARTGGINTEAFF
TRBV7-7,few,NA,TRBJ2-1,TGTGCCAGCAGCTTAAGGAGGGAGGCCGGCTATGAGCAGTTCTTC,CASSLRREAGYEQFF
TRBV11-2,NA,NA,TRBJ2-4,TGTGCCAGCACCGCCCGGGGAGTAGCCAAAAACATTCAGTACTTC,CASTARGVAKNIQYF
TRBV7-2,few,NA,TRBJ1-2,TGTGCCAGCAGCTTACGATCTAAGGCAGGGCGCTACACCTTC,CASSLRSKAGRYTF
TRBV28,NA,NA,TRBJ2-7,TGTGCCAGCAGTTTAAACGGGAGAACCTACGAGCAGTACTTC,CASSLNGRTYEQYF
TRBV5-1,many,TRBD2,TRBJ2-1,TGCGCCAGCAGCTTAGCGGGACTAGCGGGGTTGAGGCCCTACAATGAGCAGTTCTTC,CASSLAGLAGLRPYNEQFF
TRBV29-1,many,TRBD1,TRBJ2-7,TGCAGCGGAACCGGGACAGGGAAACCCTACGAGCAGTACTTC,CSGTGTGKPYEQYF
TRBV27,many,NA,TRBJ2-7,TGTGCCAGCAGTTTCTACACCGGGATTACCCCCTACGAGCAGTACTTC,CASSFYTGITPYEQYF
TRBV20-1,few,TRBD2,TRBJ2-3,TGCAGTGCTAGAGACCAGCTAGCGGGATCCCCTCGGGCAGATACGCAGTATTTT,CSARDQLAGSPRADTQYF
TRBV6-2/TRBV6-3,NA,NA,TRBJ1-2,TGTGCCAGCAGTTACGACAGCCAAGGGAGAGGCTACACCTTC,CASSYDSQGRGYTF
TRBV18,NA,TRBD1,TRBJ2-3,TGTGCCAGCTCACCCCAGGGGGCCAATCGAGATACGCAGTATTTT,CASSPQGANRDTQYF
TRBV18,many,TRBD1,TRBJ2-3,TGTGCCAGCTCACTCCCGACAGGGCTGACCACAGATACGCAGTATTTT,CASSLPTGLTTDTQYF
TRBV7-6,few,NA,TRBJ1-1,TGTGCCAGCAGCTTAGTGGGGCCCGGCGAAGCTTTCTTT,CASSLVGPGEAFF
TRBV6-5,few,NA,TRBJ1-6,TGTGCCAGCAGTTACGAGGGGAATTCACCCCTCCACTTT,CASSYEGNSPLHF
TRBV6-6,NA,NA,TRBJ1-1,TGTGCCAGCAGACCCCAGAACACTGAAGCTTTCTTT,CASRPQNTEAFF
TRBV12-3/TRBV12-4,many,NA,TRBJ2-3,TGTGCCAGCAGTCCAAACCCCCCCCTATTCGAAGCTCGAAGCACAGATACGCAGTATTTT,CASSPNPPLFEARSTDTQYF
TRBV18,many,NA,TRBJ1-1,TGTGCCAGCTCACTGCGGGAGGACGCAAGTTTAGTCTTT,CASSLREDASLVF
TRBV7-2,NA,NA,TRBJ1-3,TGTGCCAGCAGCTTGGTGATGTCCGCTGGAAACACCATATATTTT,CASSLVMSAGNTIYF
TRBV20-1,few,NA,TRBJ2-7,TGCAGTGCTAGAAGACAGGTGACCCCCTACGAGCAGTACTTC,CSARRQVTPYEQYF
TRBV27,many,TRBD2,TRBJ2-3,TGTGCCAGCAGTTTATATGCGGGAGGGACCACAGATACGCAGTATTTT,CASSLYAGGTTDTQYF
TRBV5-4,few,TRBD1,TRBJ2-2,TGTGCCAGCAGCTTGGACGACAGGGGTCTGTTTTTT,CASSLDDRGLFF
TRBV19,few,NA,TRBJ1-5,TGTGCCAGTAGTAAACCCAATCAGCCCCAGCATTTT,CASSKPNQPQHF
TRBV7-9,few,NA,TRBJ2-5,TGTGCCAGCAGCTTAGGTTTTTTTGGAGAGACCCAGTACTTC,CASSLGFFGETQYF
TRBV4-1,many,NA,TRBJ2-1,TGCGCCAGCAGCCCCACGTCTACTGTACGACCGGTCTACAATGAGCAGTTCTTC,CASSPTSTVRPVYNEQFF
TRBV29-1,few,NA,TRBJ2-4,TGCAGCGTTGCTACAAAGCTTCCCGGGACCCTAAACATTCAGTACTTC,CSVATKLPGTLNIQYF
TRBV5-8,many,NA,TRBJ2-7,TGTGCCAGCAGCAGGGGGGTCGCCTACGAGCAGTACTTC,CASSRGVAYEQYF
TRBV11-3,many,NA,TRBJ2-1,TGTGCCAGCAGCCCACCGAATCGGACGGGCTACAATGAGCAGTTCTTC,CASSPPNRTGYNEQFF
TRBV20-1,NA,NA,TRBJ1-5,TGCAGTGCGCTCGTGGGACCATGGCAGCCCCAGCATTTT,CSALVGPWQPQHF
TRBV10-3,few,TRBD1,TRBJ2-1,TGTGCCATCAGTGAGTCTACAGGGGGCAGTGGCTACAATGAGCAGTTCTTC,CAISESTGGSGYNEQFF
TRBV20-1,few,TRBD2,TRBJ2-1,TGCAGTGCTCAGAAGCGCGGGAGGGCCCTTTACAATGAGCAGTTCTTC,CSAQKRGRALYNEQFF
TRBV29-1,many,NA,TRBJ1-2,TGCAGCGGTGGCAGAGCTAACTATGGCTACACCTTC,CSGGRANYGYTF
TRBV5-4,many,TRBD2,TRBJ2-7,TGTGCCAGCAGCACACCAGCAACCCTAGCGGGAGGTACCTACGAGCAGTACTTC,CASSTPATLAGGTYEQYF
TRBV12-3/TRBV12-4,NA,TRBD1,TRBJ2-7,TGTGCCAGCAGTTTCGGGCAGGGGGCCGCCGAGCAGTACTTC,CASSFGQGAAEQYF
TRBV6-1,NA,TRBD2,TRBJ2-1,TGTGCCAGCAGCCCTGAGGGGACTAGTCGTTTCTTC,CASSPEGTSRFF
TRBV20-1,once,TRBD2,TRBJ2-7,TGCAGTGCTGCGCGGCGGGAGGGCCTGGACGAGCAGTACTTC,CSAARREGLDEQYF
TRBV5-4,many,TRBD1,TRBJ2-7,TGTGCCAGCAGCAATCCGACAGGGCGCTACGAGCAGTACTTC,CASSNPTGRYEQYF
TRBV20-1,many,TRBD1,TRBJ1-6,TGCAGTGCAACCGGGACAGGGATAGCGCCCCTCCACTTT,CSATGTGIAPLHF
TRBV9,NA,NA,TRBJ2-3,TGTGCCAGCAGCGTAGACGGGAGTACAGATACGCAGTATTTT,CASSVDGSTDTQYF
TRBV7-9,NA,TRBD1,TRBJ1-1,TGTGCCAGCAGTGAGGGGGACAGACTCAACACTGAAGCTTTCTTT,CASSEGDRLNTEAFF
TRBV4-1,many,TRBD2,TRBJ2-3,TGCGCCAGCAGCCTCCCCGGGACTAGCAGTACCACAGGGACGCAGTATTTT,CASSLPGTSSTTGTQYF
TRBV20-1,many,NA,TRBJ1-6,TGCAGTGCTAGCTCCGATAGCTCCTATAATTCACCCCTCCACTTT,CSASSDSSYNSPLHF
TRBV29-1,many,NA,TRBJ1-2,TGCAGCGTTGAAGATCGAGGCCGCACCGACGGGGGCGATTCTGCTGGCTACACCTTC,CSVEDRGRTDGGDSAGYTF
TRBV18,NA,NA,TRBJ2-7,TGTGCCAGCTCAACCCGACCGAGAACCGTTGAGGAGCAGTACTTC,CASSTRPRTVEEQYF
TRBV9,many,NA,TRBJ2-5,TGTGCCAGCAGCGTAGAGGCAGGGCAAGAGACCCAGTACTTC,CASSVEAGQETQYF
TRBV28,many,NA,TRBJ2-7,TGTGCCAGCAGTTTCAGGGGATACGAGCAGTACTTC,CASSFRGYEQYF
TRBV4-1,NA,TRBD1,TRBJ1-5,TGCGCCAGCAGCCAAGATCCTGGACAGGGGGCTTGGCAGCCCCAGCATTTT,CASSQDPGQGAWQPQHF
TRBV4-2,few,TRBD1,TRBJ1-4,TGTGCCAGCAGCCAAGGGCTGGGACAGTTAACCTCTAATGAAAAACTGTTTTTT,CASSQGLGQLTSNEKLFF